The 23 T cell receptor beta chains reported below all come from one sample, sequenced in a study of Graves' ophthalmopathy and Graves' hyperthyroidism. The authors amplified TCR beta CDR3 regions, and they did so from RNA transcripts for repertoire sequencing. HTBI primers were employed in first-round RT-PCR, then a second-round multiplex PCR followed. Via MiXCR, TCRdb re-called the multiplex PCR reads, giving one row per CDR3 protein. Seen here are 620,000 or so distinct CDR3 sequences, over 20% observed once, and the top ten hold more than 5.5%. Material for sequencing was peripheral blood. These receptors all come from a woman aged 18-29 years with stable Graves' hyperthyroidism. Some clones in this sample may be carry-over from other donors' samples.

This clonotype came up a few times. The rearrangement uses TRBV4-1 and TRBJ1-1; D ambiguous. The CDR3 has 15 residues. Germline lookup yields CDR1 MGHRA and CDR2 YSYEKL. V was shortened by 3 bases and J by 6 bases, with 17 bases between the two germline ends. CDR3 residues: CASSHPSGEPSEAFF. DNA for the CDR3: TGCGCCAGCAGCCACCCCAGCGGGGAGCCTTCTGAAGCTTTCTTT.

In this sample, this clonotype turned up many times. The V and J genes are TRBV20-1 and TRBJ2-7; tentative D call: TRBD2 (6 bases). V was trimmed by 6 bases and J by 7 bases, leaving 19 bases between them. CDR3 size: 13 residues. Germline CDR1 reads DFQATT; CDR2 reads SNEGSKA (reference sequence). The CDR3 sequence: CSALPGGPREQYF. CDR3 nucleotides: TGCAGTGCGCTCCCCGGGGGACCTAGGGAGCAGTACTTC.

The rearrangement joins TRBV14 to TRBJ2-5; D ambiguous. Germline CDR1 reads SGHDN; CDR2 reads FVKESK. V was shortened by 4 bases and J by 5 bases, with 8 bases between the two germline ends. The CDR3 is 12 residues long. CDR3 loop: CASSRQFETQYF. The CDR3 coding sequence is TGTGCCAGCAGCCGGCAATTCGAGACCCAGTACTTC.

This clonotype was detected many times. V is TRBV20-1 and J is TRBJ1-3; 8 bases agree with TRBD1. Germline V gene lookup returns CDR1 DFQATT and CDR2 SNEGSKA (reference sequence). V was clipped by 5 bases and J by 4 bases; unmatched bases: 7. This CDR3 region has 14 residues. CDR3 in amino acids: CSASDRVAGNTIYF. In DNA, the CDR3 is TGCAGTGCTTCGGACAGGGTTGCAGGAAACACCATATATTTT.

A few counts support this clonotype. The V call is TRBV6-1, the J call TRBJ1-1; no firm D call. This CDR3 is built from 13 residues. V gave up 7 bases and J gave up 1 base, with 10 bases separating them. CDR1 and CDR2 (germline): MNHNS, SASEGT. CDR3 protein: CASKTTPNTEAFF. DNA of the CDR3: TGTGCCAGCAAAACGACACCGAACACTGAAGCTTTCTTT.

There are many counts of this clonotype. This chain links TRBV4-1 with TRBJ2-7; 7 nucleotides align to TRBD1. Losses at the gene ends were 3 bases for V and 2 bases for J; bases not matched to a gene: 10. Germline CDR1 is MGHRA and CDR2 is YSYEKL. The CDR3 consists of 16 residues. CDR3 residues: CASSQLFPGQTYEQYF. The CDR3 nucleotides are TGCGCCAGCAGCCAGCTATTCCCGGGACAGACCTACGAGCAGTACTTC.

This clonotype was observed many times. The CDR3 is CASSEGPTGQPQHF. CDR3 nucleotide sequence: TGTGCCAGCAGTGAAGGCCCCACCGGTCAGCCCCAGCATTTT. The chain carries TRBV6-1 and TRBJ1-5, with D hard to call. CDR3 length: 14 residues. The germline V and J ends were trimmed by 1 base and 6 bases, with 10 bases remaining between them. Germline-derived CDR1 and CDR2 are MNHNS and SASEGT.

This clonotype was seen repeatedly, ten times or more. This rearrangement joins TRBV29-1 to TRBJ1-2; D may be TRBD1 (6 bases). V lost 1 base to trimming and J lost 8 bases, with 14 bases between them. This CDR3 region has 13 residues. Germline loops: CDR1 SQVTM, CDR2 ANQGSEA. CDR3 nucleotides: TGCAGCGTTGAAGGTTTGGGGGGCGCGGGCTACACCTTC. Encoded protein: CSVEGLGGAGYTF.

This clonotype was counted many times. The CDR3: CASSPGQKRSNQPQHF. In nucleotides, the CDR3 is TGTGCCAGCAGTCCGGGACAGAAGAGGAGCAATCAGCCCCAGCATTTT. This chain links TRBV12-3 or TRBV12-4 with TRBJ1-5, with 7 nucleotides matching TRBD1. V lost 5 bases to trimming and J lost 1 base; unmatched junction nucleotides: 8. CDR3 length equals 16 residues.

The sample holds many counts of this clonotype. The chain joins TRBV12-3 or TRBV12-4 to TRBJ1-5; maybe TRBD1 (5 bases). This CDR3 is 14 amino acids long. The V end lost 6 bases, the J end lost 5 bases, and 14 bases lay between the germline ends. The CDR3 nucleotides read TGTGCCAGCAGACCCGGACATATTGATCAGCCCCAGCATTTT. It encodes CASRPGHIDQPQHF.

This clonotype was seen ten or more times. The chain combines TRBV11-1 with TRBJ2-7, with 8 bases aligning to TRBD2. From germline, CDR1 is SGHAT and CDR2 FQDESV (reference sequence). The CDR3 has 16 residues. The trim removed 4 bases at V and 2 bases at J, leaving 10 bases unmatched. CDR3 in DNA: TGTGCCAGCAGCTCAGGCGGGGGGACTAGAACCTACGAGCAGTACTTC. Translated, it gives CASSSGGGTRTYEQYF.

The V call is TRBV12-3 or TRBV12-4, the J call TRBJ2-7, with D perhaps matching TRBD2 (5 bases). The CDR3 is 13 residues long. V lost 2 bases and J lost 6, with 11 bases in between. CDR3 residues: CASSLWERLEQYF. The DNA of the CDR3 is TGTGCCAGCAGTTTATGGGAGCGGCTCGAGCAGTACTTC.

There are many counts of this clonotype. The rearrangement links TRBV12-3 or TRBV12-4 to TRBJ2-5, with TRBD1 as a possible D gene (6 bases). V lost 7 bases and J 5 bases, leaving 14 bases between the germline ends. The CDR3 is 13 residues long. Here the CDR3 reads CASNRAVKETQYF. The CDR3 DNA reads TGTGCCAGCAACAGGGCAGTGAAGGAGACCCAGTACTTC.

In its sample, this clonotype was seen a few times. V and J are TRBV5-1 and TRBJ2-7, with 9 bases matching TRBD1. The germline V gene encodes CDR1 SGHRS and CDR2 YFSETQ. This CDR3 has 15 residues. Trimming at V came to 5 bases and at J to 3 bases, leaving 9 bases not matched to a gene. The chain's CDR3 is CASRRTGDINYEQYF. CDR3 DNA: TGCGCCAGCAGGCGGACAGGGGATATCAACTACGAGCAGTACTTC.

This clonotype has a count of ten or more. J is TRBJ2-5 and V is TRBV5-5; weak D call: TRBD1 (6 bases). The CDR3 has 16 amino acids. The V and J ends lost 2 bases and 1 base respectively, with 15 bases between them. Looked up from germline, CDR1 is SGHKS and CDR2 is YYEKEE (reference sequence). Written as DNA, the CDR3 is TGTGCCAGCAGCTTCCAAGTCGGACAGAGCCAAGAGACCCAGTACTTC. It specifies CASSFQVGQSQETQYF.

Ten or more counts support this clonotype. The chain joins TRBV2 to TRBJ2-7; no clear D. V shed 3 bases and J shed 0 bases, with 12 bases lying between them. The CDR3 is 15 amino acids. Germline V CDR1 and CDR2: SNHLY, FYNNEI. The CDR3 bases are TGTGCCAGCAGTGATCCCAAGACACGCTCCTACGAGCAGTACTTC. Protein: CASSDPKTRSYEQYF.

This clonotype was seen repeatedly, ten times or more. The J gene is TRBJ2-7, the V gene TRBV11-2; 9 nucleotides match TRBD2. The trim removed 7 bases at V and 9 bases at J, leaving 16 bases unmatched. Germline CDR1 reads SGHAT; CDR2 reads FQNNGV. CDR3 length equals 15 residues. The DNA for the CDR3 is TGTGCCAGCACGCCGGCGGGGCGGGAGGGGTCCGCGCAGTACTTC. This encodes CASTPAGREGSAQYF.

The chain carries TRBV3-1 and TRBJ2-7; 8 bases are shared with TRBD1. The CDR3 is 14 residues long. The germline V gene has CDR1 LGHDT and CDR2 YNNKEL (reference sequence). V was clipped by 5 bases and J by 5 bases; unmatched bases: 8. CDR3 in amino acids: CASSNRDRNHEQYF. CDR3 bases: TGTGCCAGCAGCAACCGGGACAGGAATCACGAGCAGTACTTC.

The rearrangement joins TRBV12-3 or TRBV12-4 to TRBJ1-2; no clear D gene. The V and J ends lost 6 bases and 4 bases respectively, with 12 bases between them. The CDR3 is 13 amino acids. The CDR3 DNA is TGTGCCAGCAGCGCGACGGAAACCTATGGCTACACCTTC. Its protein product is CASSATETYGYTF.

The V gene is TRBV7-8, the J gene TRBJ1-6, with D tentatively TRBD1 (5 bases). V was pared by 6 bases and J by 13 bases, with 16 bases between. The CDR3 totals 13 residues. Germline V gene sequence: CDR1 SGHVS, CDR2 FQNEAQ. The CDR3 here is CASSLRGPGPLHF. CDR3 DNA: TGTGCCAGCAGTTTAAGGGGTCCGGGGCCCCTCCACTTT.

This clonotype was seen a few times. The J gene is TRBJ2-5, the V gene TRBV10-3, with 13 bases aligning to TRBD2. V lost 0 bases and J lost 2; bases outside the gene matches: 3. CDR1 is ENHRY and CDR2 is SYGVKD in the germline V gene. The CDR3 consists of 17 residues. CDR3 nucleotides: TGTGCCATCAGTGAGTCGTCGGGACTAGCGGGGCAAGAGACCCAGTACTTC. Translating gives CAISESSGLAGQETQYF.

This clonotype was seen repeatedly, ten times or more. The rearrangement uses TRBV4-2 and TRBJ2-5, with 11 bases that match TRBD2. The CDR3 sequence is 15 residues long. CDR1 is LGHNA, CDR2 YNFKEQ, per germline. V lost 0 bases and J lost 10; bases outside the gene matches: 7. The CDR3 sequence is CASSQELAGGPNQYF. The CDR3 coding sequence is TGTGCCAGCAGCCAAGAATTAGCGGGAGGGCCTAACCAGTACTTC.

The CDR3 DNA reads TGTGCCAGCAGCGCCGGTCGGGGTTTTCCTTTTGGCTACACCTTC. Translating it yields CASSAGRGFPFGYTF. The V gene is TRBV11-1, the J gene TRBJ1-2; D is unresolved. Germline V gene lookup returns CDR1 SGHAT and CDR2 FQDESV (reference sequence). The CDR3 runs 15 residues. Deletions cut 5 bases from V and 7 bases from J, with 20 bases between.